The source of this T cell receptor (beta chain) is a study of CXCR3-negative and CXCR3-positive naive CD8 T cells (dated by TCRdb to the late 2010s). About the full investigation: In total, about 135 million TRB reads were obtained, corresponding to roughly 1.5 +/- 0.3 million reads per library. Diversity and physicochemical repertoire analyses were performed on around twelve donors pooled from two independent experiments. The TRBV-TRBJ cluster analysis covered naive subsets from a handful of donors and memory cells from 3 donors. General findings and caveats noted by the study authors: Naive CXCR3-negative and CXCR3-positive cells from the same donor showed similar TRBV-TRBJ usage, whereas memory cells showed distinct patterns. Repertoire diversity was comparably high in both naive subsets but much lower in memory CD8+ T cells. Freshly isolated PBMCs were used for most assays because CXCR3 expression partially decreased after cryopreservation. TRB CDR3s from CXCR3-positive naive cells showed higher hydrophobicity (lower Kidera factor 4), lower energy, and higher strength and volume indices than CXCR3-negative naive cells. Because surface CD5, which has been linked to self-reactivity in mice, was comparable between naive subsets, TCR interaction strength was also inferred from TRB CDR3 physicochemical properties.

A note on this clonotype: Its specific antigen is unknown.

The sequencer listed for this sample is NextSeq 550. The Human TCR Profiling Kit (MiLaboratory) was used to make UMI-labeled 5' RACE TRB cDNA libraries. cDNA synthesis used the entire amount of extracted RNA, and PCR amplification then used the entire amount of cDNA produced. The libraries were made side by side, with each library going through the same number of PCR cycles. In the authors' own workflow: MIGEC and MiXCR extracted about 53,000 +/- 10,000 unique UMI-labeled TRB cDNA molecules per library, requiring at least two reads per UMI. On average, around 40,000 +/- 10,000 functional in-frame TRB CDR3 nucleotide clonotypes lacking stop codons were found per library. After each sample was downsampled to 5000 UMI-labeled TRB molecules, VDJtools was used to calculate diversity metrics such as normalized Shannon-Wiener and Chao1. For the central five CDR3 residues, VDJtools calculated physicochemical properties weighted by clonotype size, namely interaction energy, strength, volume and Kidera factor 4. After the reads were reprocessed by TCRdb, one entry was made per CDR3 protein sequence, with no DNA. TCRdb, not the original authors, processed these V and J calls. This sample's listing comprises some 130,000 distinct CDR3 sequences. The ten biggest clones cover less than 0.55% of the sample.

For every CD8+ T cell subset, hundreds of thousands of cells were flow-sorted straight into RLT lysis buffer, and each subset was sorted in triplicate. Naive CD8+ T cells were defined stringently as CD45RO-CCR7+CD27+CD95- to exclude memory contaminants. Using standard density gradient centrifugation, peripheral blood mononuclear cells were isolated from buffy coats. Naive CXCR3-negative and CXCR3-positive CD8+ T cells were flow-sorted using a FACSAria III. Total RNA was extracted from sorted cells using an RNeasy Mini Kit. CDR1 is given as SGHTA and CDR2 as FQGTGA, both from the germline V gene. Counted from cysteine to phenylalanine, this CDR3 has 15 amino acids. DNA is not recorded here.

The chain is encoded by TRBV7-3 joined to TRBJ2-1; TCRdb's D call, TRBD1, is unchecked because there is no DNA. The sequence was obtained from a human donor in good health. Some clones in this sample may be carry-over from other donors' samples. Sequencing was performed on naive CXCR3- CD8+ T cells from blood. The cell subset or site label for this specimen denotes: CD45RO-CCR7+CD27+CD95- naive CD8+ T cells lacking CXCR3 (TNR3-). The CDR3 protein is CASSPDPGGGDEQFF.